The clone carrying this T cell receptor beta chain has just a few counts. This record comes from a study of regulatory T cells in long-lasting Graves disease. Time point: persistent/refractory GD, antithyroid drugs over 5 years with positive TRAb. PBMC-derived RNA was used for the TCR library. The authors built TCR beta libraries using iRepertoire HTBI primers and Arm-PCR of CDR3 regions. Each CDR3 protein gets one entry after TCRdb re-called the multiplex PCR reads with MiXCR. The sample holds hundreds of thousands of distinct CDR3 sequences, around a fifth seen once. Trimming took off 2 bases at V and 5 bases at J, with 15 bases between the two ends. This CDR3 comprises 15 residues. Germline assignment: CDR1 SNHLY and CDR2 FYNNEI.

Sequenced here: peripheral blood mononuclear cells (PBMCs), sampled when the disease was refractory, from a patient treated with antithyroid drugs. This TCR was sampled from a female donor with Graves disease. This chain connects TRBV2 to TRBJ2-5; D is tentatively TRBD1 or TRBD2 (6 bases each). CDR3 sequence (DNA): TGTGCCAGCAGTGAAACGGGGGCCGGGGAGGAGACCCAGTACTTC. Amino acid sequence: CASSETGAGEETQYF.